The next 30 T cell receptor beta chains were all read from a single sample in a study of CD8 T cells in Susac syndrome (dated by TCRdb to about 2019). The method was the immunoSEQ multiplex PCR assay. RNA was extracted using the RNeasy kit, and roughly 0.45 to 1 ug of the RNA was reverse transcribed with random hexamers. Through fastp at Q25 and MiXCR, TCRdb rebuilt clones from the public reads, retaining in-frame beta chains. Every distinct CDR3 protein forms one entry, paired with its most common genes and DNA. This sample has 350,000 to 550,000 distinct CDR3 sequences in its table, and about 85% of those were observed once. Around 0.12% of the sample is in the top ten clones. Sequencing was done on a sample of CD8+ T cells from PBMCs. These receptors were collected from a human donor with multiple sclerosis.

To note about this clonotype: At one end the junction does not follow the germline gene, possibly because of a read error. The chain is built from TRBV10-2 and TRBJ1-1; D is unresolved. In germline, CDR1 is WSHSY, CDR2 SAAADI. This CDR3 spans 15 amino acids. CDR3 residues: CASSERRMVATEAFF. The CDR3 nucleotides are TGCGCCAGCAGTGAGAGACGAATGGTGGCCACTGAAGCCTTCTTT.

This chain links TRBV29-1 with TRBJ2-1; 9 nucleotides match TRBD1. There are 14 residues in the CDR3. The J segment lost 6 bases and the V segment lost 6 bases, leaving 9 bases of the junction unmatched. CDR1 and CDR2 from the germline V gene are SQVTM and ANQGSEA. The CDR3 DNA is TGCAGCGTCGACCACAGGGGGCTGGGCAATGAGCAGTTCTTC. Amino acids: CSVDHRGLGNEQFF.

A remark on this clonotype: The junction shows a germline mismatch at one end, possibly a read error. The chain joins TRBV19 to TRBJ1-1, with D perhaps TRBD1 (5 bases). CDR3 length: 13 amino acids. Germline CDR1 and CDR2: LNHDA and SQIVND (reference sequence). CDR3 loop: CASSAGAGGEVFF. DNA of the CDR3: TGTGCCAGTAGTGCGGGTGCGGGGGGTGAAGTTTTCTTT.

The table lists this clonotype with a count of one. V gene TRBV10-3 combines with J gene TRBJ2-3, with 10 bases identical to TRBD1. The CDR3 extends over 15 amino acids. V dropped 6 bases and J dropped 1; count of bases not matched to a gene: 4. CDR1 and CDR2 (germline): ENHRY, SYGVKD. The CDR3 reads CAIRAGTGGTDTQYF. CDR3 bases: TGTGCCATCAGGGCCGGGACAGGGGGCACAGATACGCAGTATTTT.

This rearrangement joins TRBV14 to TRBJ2-5; D remains unclear. Germline CDR1 reads SGHDN; CDR2 reads FVKESK. V lost 4 bases and J lost 0, with 12 bases in between. The CDR3 runs 15 residues. CDR3 nucleotide sequence: TGTGCCAGCAGCCGTATATCCGCGTACCAAGAGACCCAGTACTTC. Translated, it gives CASSRISAYQETQYF.

The V gene is TRBV29-1, the J gene TRBJ2-1, with 9 bases that match TRBD2. Germline CDR1 reads SQVTM; CDR2 reads ANQGSEA. The CDR3 has 17 amino acids. J was trimmed by 9 bases and V by 0 bases; bases with no gene match: 15. The CDR3 DNA sequence: TGCAGCGTTGAAGATCCGGCTAGCGGGGAGTTTGGGGTTGAGCAGTTCTTC. It yields the protein CSVEDPASGEFGVEQFF.

Concerning this clonotype itself: One end of the junction varies from germline; a read error may be responsible. The J gene is TRBJ2-3, the V gene TRBV20-1, with D perhaps TRBD2 (6 bases). This CDR3 spans 15 amino acids. Germline values: CDR1 DFQATT, CDR2 SNEGSKA (reference sequence). In nucleotides, the CDR3 is TGCAATGCTAGAAGGTGGCTAGCGAACCCAGATACGCAGTATTTT. It yields the protein CNARRWLANPDTQYF.

The CDR3 spells CAWSKPNTEAFF. DNA for the CDR3: TGTGCCTGGAGTAAACCAAACACTGAAGCTTTCTTT. This chain joins TRBV30 and TRBJ1-1; no firm D call. Trimming removed 2 bases from V and 2 bases from J, with 6 bases in between. CDR1 and CDR2 from the germline V gene are GTSNPN and SVGIG (reference sequence). The CDR3 spans 12 residues.

This clonotype was counted once. V and J are TRBV11-2 and TRBJ1-2; D not resolved. Per the germline V gene, CDR1 is SGHAT and CDR2 is FQNNGV. CDR3 length equals 15 residues. V was pared by 2 bases and J by 7 bases, with 17 bases between. The CDR3, as DNA: TGTGCCAGCAGCTTAACACCGGACGGTCCCTTTGGCTACACCTTC. As protein: CASSLTPDGPFGYTF.

The chain combines TRBV7-9 with TRBJ1-2; D gene ambiguous. Germline values: CDR1 SEHNR, CDR2 FQNEAQ (reference sequence). CDR3 length equals 11 residues. Trimming left V 5 bases short and J 8 bases short, with 9 bases between. CDR3 region: CASSPLDGYTF. The CDR3 nucleotides read TGTGCCAGCAGCCCCCTGGACGGCTACACCTTC. Complete variable domain (other parts from reference TRBV7-9 and TRBJ1-2): DTGVSQNPRHKITKRGQNVTFRCDPISEHNRLYWYRQTLGQGPEFLTYFQNEAQLEKSRLLSDRFSAERPKGSFSTLEIQRTEQGDSAMYLCASSPLDGYTFGSGTRLTVV.

The J gene is TRBJ2-7, the V gene TRBV21-1; the table assigns TRBD2, which was not confirmed against the DNA. TRBV21-1 corresponds to a pseudogene. This CDR3 is built from 16 residues. CDR3 amino acids: CASSKNGQTCGFEQYF. The CDR3 DNA is TGTGCCAGCAGCAAGAACGGTCAGACATGCGGGTTCGAGCAGTACTTC.

The chain combines TRBV14 with TRBJ2-7, with D tentatively TRBD1 (5 bases). Trimming left V 3 bases short and J 7 bases short, with 13 bases between. Germline loops: CDR1 SGHDN, CDR2 FVKESK. The CDR3 sequence is 13 residues long. In DNA, the CDR3 is TGTGCCAGCAGCCACAGGGCGAGTCGAGAGCAGTACTTC. This codes for CASSHRASREQYF.

Only one count was recorded for this clonotype. The chain joins TRBV5-1 to TRBJ2-3, with 7 bases that match TRBD1. Germline CDR1 SGHRS, CDR2 YFSETQ. CDR3 length equals 15 residues. V gave up 0 bases and J gave up 1 base; unmatched junction bases: 2. The CDR3 sequence: CASSLGQGGTDTQYF. The CDR3, as DNA: TGCGCCAGCAGCTTGGGACAGGGAGGCACAGATACGCAGTATTTT. Complete variable domain (other parts from reference TRBV5-1 and TRBJ2-3): KAGVTQTPRYLIKTRGQQVTLSCSPISGHRSVSWYQQTPGQGLQFLFEYFSETQRNKGNFPGRFSGRQFSNSRSEMNVSTLELGDSALYLCASSLGQGGTDTQYFGPGTRLTVL.

This chain connects TRBV28 to TRBJ2-2; 8 bases line up with TRBD1. V was pared by 4 bases and J by 1 base, with 17 bases of the junction left unmatched. This CDR3 is built from 20 residues. Germline assignment: CDR1 MDHEN and CDR2 SYDVKM. The CDR3 DNA sequence: TGTGCCAGCAGTTCTTGGACAGGGCGGGTAAACGGACAGAACACCGGGGAGCTGTTTTTT. Translation gives CASSSWTGRVNGQNTGELFF.

This chain connects TRBV10-3 to TRBJ1-1; the match to TRBD1 covers 7 bases. Trimming removed 4 bases from V and 3 bases from J; junction bases left unmatched: 8. CDR3 length equals 15 residues. The germline V gene encodes CDR1 ENHRY and CDR2 SYGVKD. CDR3 residues: CAISAAQGLDTEAFF. The DNA for the CDR3 is TGTGCCATCAGTGCAGCACAGGGGCTCGACACTGAAGCTTTCTTT.

The rearrangement joins TRBV27 to TRBJ2-3; 10 bases fit TRBD2. Germline V gene sequence: CDR1 MNHEY, CDR2 SMNVEV (reference sequence). The V and J ends lost 4 bases and 2 bases, in that order; junction bases with no gene match: 3. The CDR3 consists of 15 residues. CDR3 DNA: TGTGCCAGCAGTTGGACTAGCGGATACACAGATACGCAGTATTTT. Translating it yields CASSWTSGYTDTQYF.

This clonotype was seen just once. V and J are TRBV27 and TRBJ2-1, with D hard to call. This CDR3 has 14 residues. Germline values: CDR1 MNHEY, CDR2 SMNVEV (reference sequence). Trimming left V 2 bases short and J 9 bases short, with 14 bases between. CDR3: CASSLVGPQTEQFF. CDR3 DNA sequence: TGTGCCAGCAGTTTAGTTGGACCCCAGACTGAGCAGTTCTTC.

The chain is built from TRBV6-5 and TRBJ1-2, with a tentative D call TRBD1 (6 bases). Germline V gene lookup returns CDR1 MNHEY and CDR2 SVGAGI. This CDR3 is 15 amino acids long. The V gene lost 7 bases and the J gene lost 0 bases, with 15 bases spanning the gap. This chain's CDR3 is CASNPLSGANYGYTF. DNA for the CDR3: TGTGCCAGCAACCCCCTGTCAGGGGCTAACTATGGCTACACCTTC.

This clonotype was detected only once. V usage is TRBV7-6 and J usage is TRBJ1-1, with D possibly being TRBD1 (6 bases). Between the trimmed V and J ends, which lost 7 bases and 4 bases, there was a span of 16 bases. Germline loops: CDR1 SGHVS, CDR2 FNYEAQ. The CDR3 has 14 residues. In DNA, the CDR3 is TGTGCCAGCACCCCGGACAGTCGGAGCACTGAAGCTTTCTTT. Translating gives CASTPDSRSTEAFF.

The gene calls are TRBV20-1 and TRBJ2-3; 12 bases agree with TRBD2. From germline, CDR1 is DFQATT and CDR2 SNEGSKA (reference sequence). With 4 bases clipped from V and 4 bases from J, the junction kept 6 bases outside the gene matches. This CDR3 comprises 15 residues. The CDR3 DNA reads TGCAGTGCTACCAGACTAGCGGGAGAATCAGATACGCAGTATTTT. Its translation: CSATRLAGESDTQYF.

This chain joins TRBV12-3 or TRBV12-4 and TRBJ1-4; D might be TRBD1 (6 bases). Trimming took off 5 bases at V and 6 bases at J, with 13 bases between the two ends. The CDR3 extends over 14 amino acids. CDR3 DNA: TGTGCCAGCAGTGATGGACAGAGATATGAAAAACTGTTTTTT. Translated: CASSDGQRYEKLFF.

The V and J genes are TRBV5-4 and TRBJ2-2; D gene uncertain. V was shortened by 2 bases and J by 4 bases, with 9 bases between the two germline ends. This CDR3 spans 14 amino acids. Germline CDR1 reads SGHNT; CDR2 reads YYREEE (reference sequence). The CDR3 spells CASSFEGFTGELFF. CDR3 in DNA: TGTGCCAGCAGCTTCGAAGGGTTCACCGGGGAGCTGTTTTTT.

The chain couples TRBV27 to TRBJ2-7, with 11 bases matching TRBD1. From germline, CDR1 is MNHEY and CDR2 SMNVEV (reference sequence). The CDR3 loop spans 15 amino acids. Unmatched junction bases numbered 6, after V lost 5 bases and J lost 3 bases. The CDR3 DNA reads TGTGCCAGCAGTCCCCGGACAGGGGGCTTCTACGAGCAGTACTTC. This gives the protein CASSPRTGGFYEQYF.

J is TRBJ1-5 and V is TRBV4-1; D is perhaps TRBD1 (5 bases). The CDR3 has 17 amino acids. The germline V and J ends were trimmed by 1 base and 4 bases, with 17 bases remaining between them. Germline CDR1 reads MGHRA; CDR2 reads YSYEKL. This CDR3 reads CASSQGEERGRNQPQHF. The DNA of the CDR3 is TGCGCCAGCAGCCAAGGAGAGGAGAGGGGACGAAATCAGCCCCAGCATTTT.

The V and J genes are TRBV28 and TRBJ2-1; D gene ambiguous. Germline V gene lookup returns CDR1 MDHEN and CDR2 SYDVKM. CDR3 length: 14 residues. V dropped 2 bases and J dropped 7 bases, with 12 bases sitting between them. Written as DNA, the CDR3 is TGTGCCAGCAGTTTACTAGGAGCTGGGAATGAGCAGTTCTTC. This translates into CASSLLGAGNEQFF.

In this sample, this clonotype turned up a few times. At one boundary the junction diverges from the germline segment, which might be a read error. The V call is TRBV6-1, the J call TRBJ2-3; 7 bases are shared with TRBD1. This CDR3 has 14 residues. Germline values: CDR1 MNHNS, CDR2 SASEGT. The CDR3 region is CASSEETGEDTQYF. In nucleotides, the CDR3 is TGTGCCAGCAGCGAAGAAACAGGGGAGGATACGCAGTATTTT.

The chain joins TRBV3-1 to TRBJ1-2; D may be TRBD1 (6 bases). Germline V CDR1 and CDR2: LGHDT, YNNKEL (reference sequence). This CDR3 is 16 amino acids long. V was cut by 1 base and J by 5 bases, with 17 bases left in between. CDR3 loop: CASSQVPGHTRYGYTF. The CDR3 DNA reads TGTGCCAGCAGCCAAGTGCCGGGACACACACGATATGGCTACACCTTC.

The chain employs TRBV24-1 and TRBJ2-2; D gene uncertain. The V end was cut by 1 base, the J end by 6 bases, with 2 bases between. From germline, CDR1 is KGHDR and CDR2 SFDVKD. This CDR3 comprises 12 residues. CDR3 amino acids: CATSDFPGELFF. The CDR3, as DNA: TGTGCCACCAGTGATTTTCCCGGGGAGCTGTTTTTT.

This chain joins TRBV9 and TRBJ2-2, with 7 nucleotides matching TRBD2. V lost 3 bases to trimming and J lost 4 bases; unmatched junction nucleotides: 12. This CDR3 has 17 residues. The germline V gene has CDR1 SGDLS and CDR2 YYNGEE. The CDR3 DNA reads TGTGCCAGCAGCGACCCGTGGAGGGAGGGTGGCACCGGGGAGCTGTTTTTT. Its translation: CASSDPWREGGTGELFF.

V is TRBV5-1 and J is TRBJ1-1; D possibly corresponds to TRBD1 (6 bases). The CDR3 covers 12 residues. CDR1 is SGHRS, CDR2 YFSETQ, per germline. Deletions cut 4 bases from V and 7 bases from J, with 11 bases between. CDR3 in DNA: TGCGCCAGCAGCCTTGACAGGAGTGAAGCTTTCTTT. Residues: CASSLDRSEAFF.